The clone carrying this TCR beta chain was seen a handful of times. Per germline, CDR1 LGHDT and CDR2 YNNKEL (reference sequence). The CDR3 contains 15 residues. The sample belongs to a study of blood T cells in healthy people across ages. Study-level information: The template switching approach captured approximately one barcoded beta molecule for every two T cells.

PBMCs were isolated at a quantity of at least 6.5 million per sample. Through a sample-barcoded 5' primer and a J-beta primer mix, a second PCR was run for about 6 to 11 cycles. All samples gave at least 2.5 million CDR3-containing paired-end reads. TCRdb redid the calling of the 5' RACE reads with MiXCR, one entry per CDR3 protein. The sample contains about 2 million distinct CDR3 sequences, approximately 50% of which appear only once. The sequence came from a middle-aged woman in good health. The chain joins TRBV3-1 to TRBJ2-7; D unclear. The closer fit of TRBJ2-5 to the DNA end suggests the J call may be wrong. Sequencing used blood. This chain's CDR3 is CASSPRPNRQETQYF. CDR3 bases: TGTGCCAGCAGCCCTAGGCCGAACCGACAAGAGACCCAGTACTTC.